This TCR beta chain originates from a study of PD-1 blockade in classical Hodgkin lymphoma. Regarding this clone: The antigen is undetermined.

General study results and limits: In CD4+ cells, TCR diversity went up significantly by C4D1, but in CD8+ cells it did not. For complete responders, baseline diversity was comparable to that of newly diagnosed patients.

This CDR3 has 15 amino acids. The ends were cut back, 7 bases at V and 0 bases at J, with 12 bases in the middle. Looked up from germline, CDR1 is SGHVS and CDR2 is FQNEAQ. The time point was: cycle 4 day 1 (C4D1), after more than five weeks of nivolumab. All patients relapsed after autologous stem cell transplantation, and brentuximab vedotin exposure varied. The repertoire was sequenced with immunoSEQ multiplex PCR; TCRdb's copy has only in-frame clones and lacks some. The table has about 96,000 clones, approximately 94% seen once. The source is a human donor with classical Hodgkin lymphoma. The J gene is TRBJ1-4, the V gene TRBV7-8; D perhaps matches TRBD1 (6 bases). The sequencing here drew on peripheral blood mononuclear cells (PBMCs), taken before the fourth cycle of nivolumab. CDR3: CASTTRGATNEKLFF. CDR3 coding DNA: TGTGCCAGCACCACCAGGGGAGCAACTAATGAAAAACTGTTTTTT.